This T cell receptor beta chain was sequenced during a study of human T cells and chemical hapten exposure. Study as a whole: Sensitization used 2% DPC on around 2 cm by around 2 cm upper inner arm skin. Doses of diphenylcyclopropenone went to the patients' scalps weekly throughout the approximately 22-week study.

This clonotype was seen repeatedly, ten times or more. TCRdb re-called the RACE reads with MiXCR, one entry per CDR3 protein. The sample includes roughly 96,000 distinct CDR3 sequences, about a tenth of them seen just once. Indicated time point: patch test 2, 6 weeks after DPC sensitization. Indicated treatment: therapeutic diphenylcyclopropenone sensitization with weekly scalp DPC. This sequence was found in a woman aged 40 to 55 with alopecia areata. Some clones in this sample may be carry-over from other donors' samples. The sequenced sample was whole blood, obtained in connection with sensitization to the hapten diphenylcyclopropenone (DPC).

The CDR3: CASSPFWANVLTF. The DNA of the CDR3 is TGTGCCAGCAGCCCCTTCTGGGCCAACGTCCTGACTTTC. The V call is TRBV6-2 or TRBV6-3, the J call TRBJ2-6; D gene ambiguous. Germline loops: CDR1 MNHEY, CDR2 SVGEGT. V dropped 6 bases and J dropped 5 bases, with 8 bases sitting between them. The CDR3 is 13 amino acids.